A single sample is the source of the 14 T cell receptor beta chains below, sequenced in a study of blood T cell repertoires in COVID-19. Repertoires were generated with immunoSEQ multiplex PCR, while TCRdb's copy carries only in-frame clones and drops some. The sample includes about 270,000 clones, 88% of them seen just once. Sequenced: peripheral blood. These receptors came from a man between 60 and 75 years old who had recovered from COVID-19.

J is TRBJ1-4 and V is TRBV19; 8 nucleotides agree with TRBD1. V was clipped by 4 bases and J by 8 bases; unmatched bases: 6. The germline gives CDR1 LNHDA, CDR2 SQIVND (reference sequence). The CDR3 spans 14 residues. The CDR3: CASSTRGTGEKLFF. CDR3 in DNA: TGTGCCAGTAGTACGCGAGGGACAGGAGAAAAACTGTTTTTT.

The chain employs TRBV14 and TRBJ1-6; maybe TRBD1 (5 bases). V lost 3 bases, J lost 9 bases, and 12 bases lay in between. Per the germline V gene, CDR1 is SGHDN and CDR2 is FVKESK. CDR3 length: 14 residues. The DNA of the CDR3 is TGTGCCAGCAGCCAGCGGGACGCCGGTTCACCCCTCCACTTT. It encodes CASSQRDAGSPLHF. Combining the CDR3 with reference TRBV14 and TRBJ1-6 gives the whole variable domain EAGVTQFPSHSVIEKGQTVTLRCDPISGHDNLYWYRRVMGKEIKFLLHFVKESKQDESGMPNNRFLAERTGGTYSTLKVQPAELEDSGVYFCASSQRDAGSPLHFGNGTRLTVT.

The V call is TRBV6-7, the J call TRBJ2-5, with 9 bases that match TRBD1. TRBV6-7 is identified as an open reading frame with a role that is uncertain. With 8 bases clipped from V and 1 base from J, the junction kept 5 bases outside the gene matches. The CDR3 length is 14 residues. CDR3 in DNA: TGTGCCAGCGGGGGGACAGGGTGCCAAGAGACCCAGTACTTC. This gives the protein CASGGTGCQETQYF.

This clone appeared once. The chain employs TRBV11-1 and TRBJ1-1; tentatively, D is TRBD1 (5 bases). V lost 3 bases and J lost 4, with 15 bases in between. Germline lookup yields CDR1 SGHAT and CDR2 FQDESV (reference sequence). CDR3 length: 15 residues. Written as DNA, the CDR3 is TGTGCCAGCAGCTTCCGATCCGGGGGGGTCACTGAAGCTTTCTTT. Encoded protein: CASSFRSGGVTEAFF.

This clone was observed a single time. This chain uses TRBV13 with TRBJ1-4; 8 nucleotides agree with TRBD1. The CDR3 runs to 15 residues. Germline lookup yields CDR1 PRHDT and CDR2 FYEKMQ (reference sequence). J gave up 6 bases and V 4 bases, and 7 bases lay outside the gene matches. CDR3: CASSSRTGPHEKLFF. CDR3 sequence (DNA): TGTGCCAGCAGCTCCCGGACAGGGCCTCATGAAAAACTGTTTTTT.

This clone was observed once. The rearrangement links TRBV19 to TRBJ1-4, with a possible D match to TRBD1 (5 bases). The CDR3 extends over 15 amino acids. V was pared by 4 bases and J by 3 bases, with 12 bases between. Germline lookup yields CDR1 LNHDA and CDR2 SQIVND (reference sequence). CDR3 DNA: TGTGCCAGTAGTAAAGCCAGGGTGGCTAATGAAAAACTGTTTTTT. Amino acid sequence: CASSKARVANEKLFF.

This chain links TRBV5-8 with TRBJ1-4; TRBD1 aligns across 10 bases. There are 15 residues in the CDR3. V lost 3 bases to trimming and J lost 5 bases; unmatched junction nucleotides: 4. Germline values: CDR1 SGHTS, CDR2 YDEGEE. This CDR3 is CASSWRDRGNEKLFF. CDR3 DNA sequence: TGTGCCAGCAGCTGGAGGGACAGGGGAAATGAAAAACTGTTTTTT.

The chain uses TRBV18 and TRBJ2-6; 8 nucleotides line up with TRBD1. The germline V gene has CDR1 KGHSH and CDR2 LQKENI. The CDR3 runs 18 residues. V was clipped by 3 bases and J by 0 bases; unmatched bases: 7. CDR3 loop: CASSPPGTGNSGANVLTF. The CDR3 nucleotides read TGTGCCAGCTCACCGCCCGGGACAGGTAACTCTGGGGCCAACGTCCTGACTTTC.

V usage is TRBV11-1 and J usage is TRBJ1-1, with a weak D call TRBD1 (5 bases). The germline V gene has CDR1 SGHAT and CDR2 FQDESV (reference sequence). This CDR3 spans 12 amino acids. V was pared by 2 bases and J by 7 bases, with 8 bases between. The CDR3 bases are TGTGCCAGCAGCTTACGACAGCATGAAGCTTTCTTT. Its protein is CASSLRQHEAFF.

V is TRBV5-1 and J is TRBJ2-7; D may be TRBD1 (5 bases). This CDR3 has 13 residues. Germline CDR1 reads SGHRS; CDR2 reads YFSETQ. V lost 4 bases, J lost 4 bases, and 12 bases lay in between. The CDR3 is CASSREGVYEQYF. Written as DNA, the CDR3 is TGCGCCAGCAGCCGAGAAGGGGTTTACGAGCAGTACTTC.

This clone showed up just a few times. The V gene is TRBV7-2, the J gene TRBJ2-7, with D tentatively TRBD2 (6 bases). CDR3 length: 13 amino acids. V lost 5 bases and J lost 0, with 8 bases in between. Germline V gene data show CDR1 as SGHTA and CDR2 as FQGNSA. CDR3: CASSRGFSYEQYF. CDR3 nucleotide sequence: TGTGCCAGCAGCCGGGGGTTCTCCTACGAGCAGTACTTC. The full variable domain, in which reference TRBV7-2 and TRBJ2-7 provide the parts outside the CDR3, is GAGVSQSPSNKVTEKGKDVELRCDPISGHTALYWYRQSLGQGLEFLIYFQGNSAPDKSGLPSDRFSAERTGGSVSTLTIQRTQQEDSAVYLCASSRGFSYEQYFGPGTRLTVT.

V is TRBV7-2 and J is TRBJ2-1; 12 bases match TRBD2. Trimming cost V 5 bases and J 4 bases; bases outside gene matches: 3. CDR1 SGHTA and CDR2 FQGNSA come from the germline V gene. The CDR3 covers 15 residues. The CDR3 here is CASSASGGAYNEQFF. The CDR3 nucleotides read TGTGCCAGCAGCGCTAGCGGGGGGGCTTACAATGAGCAGTTCTTC.

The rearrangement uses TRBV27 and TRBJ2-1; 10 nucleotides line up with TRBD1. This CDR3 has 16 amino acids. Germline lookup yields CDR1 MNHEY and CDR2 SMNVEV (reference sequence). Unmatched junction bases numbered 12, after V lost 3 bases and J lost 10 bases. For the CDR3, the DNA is TGTGCCAGCAGTTTTGACAGGGGGCTTCTGTTGGGGGAGCAGTTCTTC. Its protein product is CASSFDRGLLLGEQFF.

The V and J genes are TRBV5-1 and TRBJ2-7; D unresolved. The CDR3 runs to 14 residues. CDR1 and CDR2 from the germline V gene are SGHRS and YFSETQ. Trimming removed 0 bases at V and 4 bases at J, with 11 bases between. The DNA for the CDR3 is TGCGCCAGCAGCTTGGGGCACGCTGTATACGAGCAGTACTTC. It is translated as CASSLGHAVYEQYF.